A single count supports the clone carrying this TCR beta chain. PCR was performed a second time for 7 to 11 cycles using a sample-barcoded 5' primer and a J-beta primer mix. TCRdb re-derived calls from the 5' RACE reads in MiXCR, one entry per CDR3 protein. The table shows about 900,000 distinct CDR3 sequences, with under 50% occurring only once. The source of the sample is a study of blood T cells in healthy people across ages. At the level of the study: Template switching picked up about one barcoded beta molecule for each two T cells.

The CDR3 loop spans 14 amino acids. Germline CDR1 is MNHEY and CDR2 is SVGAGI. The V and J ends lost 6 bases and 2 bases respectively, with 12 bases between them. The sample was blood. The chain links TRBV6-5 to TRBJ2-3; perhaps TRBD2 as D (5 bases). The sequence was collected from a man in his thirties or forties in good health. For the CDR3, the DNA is TGTGCCAGCAGGAGGGTGGCTTCCACAGATACGCAGTATTTT. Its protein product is CASRRVASTDTQYF.